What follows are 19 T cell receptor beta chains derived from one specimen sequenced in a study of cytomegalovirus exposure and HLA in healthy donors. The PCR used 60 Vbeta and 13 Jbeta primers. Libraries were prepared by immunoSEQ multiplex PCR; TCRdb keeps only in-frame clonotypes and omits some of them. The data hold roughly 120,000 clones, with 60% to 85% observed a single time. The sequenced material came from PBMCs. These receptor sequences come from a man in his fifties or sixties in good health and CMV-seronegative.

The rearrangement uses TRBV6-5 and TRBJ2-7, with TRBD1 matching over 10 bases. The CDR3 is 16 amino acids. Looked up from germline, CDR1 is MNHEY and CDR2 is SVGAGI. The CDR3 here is CASSYLGQGSSYEQYV. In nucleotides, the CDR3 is TGTGCCAGCAGCTACTTGGGACAGGGGTCATCCTACGAGCAGTACGTC.

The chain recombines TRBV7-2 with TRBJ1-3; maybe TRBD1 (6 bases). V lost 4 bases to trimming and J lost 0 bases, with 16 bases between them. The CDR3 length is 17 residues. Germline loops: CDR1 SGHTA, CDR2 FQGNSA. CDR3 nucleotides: TGTGCCAGCAGCTCCCGGACAGACTACAGCTCTGGAAACACCATATATTTT. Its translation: CASSSRTDYSSGNTIYF.

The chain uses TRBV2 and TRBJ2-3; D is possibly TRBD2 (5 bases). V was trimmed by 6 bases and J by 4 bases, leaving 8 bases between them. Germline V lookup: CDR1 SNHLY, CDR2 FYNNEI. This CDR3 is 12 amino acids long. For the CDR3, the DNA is TGTGCCAGCAGGTATAGCGCAGATACGCAGTATTTT. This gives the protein CASRYSADTQYF.

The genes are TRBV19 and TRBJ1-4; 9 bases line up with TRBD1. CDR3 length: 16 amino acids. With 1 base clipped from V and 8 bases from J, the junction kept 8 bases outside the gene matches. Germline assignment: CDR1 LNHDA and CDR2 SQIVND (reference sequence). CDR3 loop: CASSIAPTGGREKLFF. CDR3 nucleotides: TGTGCCAGTAGTATAGCCCCGACAGGGGGGCGAGAAAAACTGTTTTTT.

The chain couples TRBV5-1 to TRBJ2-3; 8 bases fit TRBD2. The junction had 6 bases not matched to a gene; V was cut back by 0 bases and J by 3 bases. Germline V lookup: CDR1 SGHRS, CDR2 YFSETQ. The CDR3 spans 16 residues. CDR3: CASSLGTSTATDTQYF. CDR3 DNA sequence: TGCGCCAGCAGCTTGGGGACTAGCACTGCAACAGATACGCAGTATTTT. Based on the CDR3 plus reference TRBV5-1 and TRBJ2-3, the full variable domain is KAGVTQTPRYLIKTRGQQVTLSCSPISGHRSVSWYQQTPGQGLQFLFEYFSETQRNKGNFPGRFSGRQFSNSRSEMNVSTLELGDSALYLCASSLGTSTATDTQYFGPGTRLTVL.

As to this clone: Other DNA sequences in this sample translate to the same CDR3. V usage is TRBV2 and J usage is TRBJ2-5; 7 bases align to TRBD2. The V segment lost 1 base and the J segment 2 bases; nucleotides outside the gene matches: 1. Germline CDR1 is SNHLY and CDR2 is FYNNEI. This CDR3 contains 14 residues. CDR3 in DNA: TGTGCCAGCAGTGAAGTGGGAGGGCAAGAGACCCAGTACTTC. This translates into CASSEVGGQETQYF.

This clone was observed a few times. The CDR3 region has the DNA TGCGCCAGCAGCCAAGATGAGGATCTCTCCTACAATGAGCAGTTCTTC. Translating it yields CASSQDEDLSYNEQFF. This chain uses TRBV4-1 with TRBJ2-1; D unresolved. Germline-derived CDR1 and CDR2 are MGHRA and YSYEKL. CDR3 size: 16 residues. V dropped 0 bases and J dropped 0 bases, with 9 bases sitting between them.

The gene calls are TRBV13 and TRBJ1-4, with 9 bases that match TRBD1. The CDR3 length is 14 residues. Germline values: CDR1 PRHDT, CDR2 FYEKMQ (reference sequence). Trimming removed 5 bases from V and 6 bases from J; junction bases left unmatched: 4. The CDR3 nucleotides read TGTGCCAGCAGCCACCGGGACAGGGATGAAAAACTGTTTTTT. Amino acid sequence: CASSHRDRDEKLFF.

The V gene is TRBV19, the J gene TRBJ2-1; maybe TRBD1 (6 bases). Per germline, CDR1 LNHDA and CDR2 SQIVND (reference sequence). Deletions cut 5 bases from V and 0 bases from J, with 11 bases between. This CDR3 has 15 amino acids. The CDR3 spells CASSSDRSSYNEQFF. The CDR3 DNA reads TGTGCCAGTAGTTCCGACAGGAGCTCCTACAATGAGCAGTTCTTC.

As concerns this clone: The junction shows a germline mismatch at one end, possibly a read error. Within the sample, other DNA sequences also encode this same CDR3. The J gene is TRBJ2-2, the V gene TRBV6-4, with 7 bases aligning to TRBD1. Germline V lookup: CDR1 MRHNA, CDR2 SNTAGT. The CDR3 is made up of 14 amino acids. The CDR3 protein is CASSASTGAGELFF. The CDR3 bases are TGTGCCAGCAGTGCATCTACAGGGGCCGGAGAGCTGTTTTTT.

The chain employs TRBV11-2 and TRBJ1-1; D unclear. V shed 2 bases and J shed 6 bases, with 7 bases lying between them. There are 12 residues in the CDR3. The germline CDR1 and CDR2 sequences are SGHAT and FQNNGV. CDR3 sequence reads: CASSLNGAEAFF. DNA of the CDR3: TGTGCCAGCAGCTTAAACGGAGCTGAAGCTTTCTTT.

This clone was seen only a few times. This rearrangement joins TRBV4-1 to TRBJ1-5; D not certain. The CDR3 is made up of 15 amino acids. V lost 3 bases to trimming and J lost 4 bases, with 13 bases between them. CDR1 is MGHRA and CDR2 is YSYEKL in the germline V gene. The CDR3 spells CASSQAPGQNQPQHF. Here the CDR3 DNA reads TGCGCCAGCAGCCAGGCTCCGGGTCAGAATCAGCCCCAGCATTTT.

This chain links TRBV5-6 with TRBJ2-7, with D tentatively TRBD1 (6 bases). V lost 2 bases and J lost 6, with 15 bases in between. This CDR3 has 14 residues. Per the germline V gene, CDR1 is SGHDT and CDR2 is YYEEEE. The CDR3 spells CASSFKDRVSEQYV. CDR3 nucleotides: TGTGCCAGCAGCTTCAAGGACAGAGTAAGCGAGCAGTACGTC.

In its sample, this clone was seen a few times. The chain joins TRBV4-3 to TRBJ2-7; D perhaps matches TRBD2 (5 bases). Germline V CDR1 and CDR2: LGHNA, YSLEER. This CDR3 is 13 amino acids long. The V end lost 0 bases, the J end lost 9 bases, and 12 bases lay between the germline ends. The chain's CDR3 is CASSQDKWEPQYF. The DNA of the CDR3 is TGCGCCAGCAGCCAAGACAAATGGGAGCCGCAGTACTTC.

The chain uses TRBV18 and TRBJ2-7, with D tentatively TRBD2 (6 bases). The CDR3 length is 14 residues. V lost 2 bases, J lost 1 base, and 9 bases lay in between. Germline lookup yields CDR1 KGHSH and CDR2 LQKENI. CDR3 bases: TGTGCCAGCTCACCAGGCGGGAATTCCTACGAGCAGTACGTC. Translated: CASSPGGNSYEQYV.

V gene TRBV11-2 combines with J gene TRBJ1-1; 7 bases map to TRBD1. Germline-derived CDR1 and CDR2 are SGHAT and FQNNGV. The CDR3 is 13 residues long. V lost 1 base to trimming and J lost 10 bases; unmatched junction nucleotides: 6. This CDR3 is CASSLAPGQAAFF. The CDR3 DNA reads TGTGCCAGCAGCTTAGCGCCTGGACAGGCAGCTTTCTTT.

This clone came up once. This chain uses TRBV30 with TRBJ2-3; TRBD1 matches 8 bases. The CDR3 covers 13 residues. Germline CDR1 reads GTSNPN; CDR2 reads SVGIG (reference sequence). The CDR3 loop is CAYDRGGTDTQYF. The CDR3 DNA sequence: TGTGCATATGACAGGGGCGGCACAGATACGCAGTATTTT. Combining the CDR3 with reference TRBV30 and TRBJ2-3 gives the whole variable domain SQTIHQWPATLVQPVGSPLSLECTVEGTSNPNLYWYRQAAGRGLQLLFYSVGIGQISSEVPQNLSASRPQDRQFILSSKKLLLSDSGFYLCAYDRGGTDTQYFGPGTRLTVL.

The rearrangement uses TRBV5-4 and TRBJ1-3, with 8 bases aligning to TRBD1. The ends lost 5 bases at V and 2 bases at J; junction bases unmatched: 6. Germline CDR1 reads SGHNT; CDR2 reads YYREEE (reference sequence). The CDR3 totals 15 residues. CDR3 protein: CASRSQGAPGNTIYF. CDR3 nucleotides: TGTGCCAGCAGATCGCAGGGGGCACCTGGAAACACCATATATTTT.

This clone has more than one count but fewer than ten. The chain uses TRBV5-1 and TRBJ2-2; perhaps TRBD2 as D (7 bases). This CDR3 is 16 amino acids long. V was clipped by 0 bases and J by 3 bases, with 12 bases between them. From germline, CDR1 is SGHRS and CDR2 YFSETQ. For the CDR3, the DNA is TGCGCCAGCAGCTTGGCCGGGGGGCGCGACACCGGGGAGCTGTTTTTT. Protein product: CASSLAGGRDTGELFF.